This entry describes one TCR beta chain. Its antigen is currently unknown. The CDR3 runs 13 residues. Trimming left V 10 bases short and J 0 bases short, with 13 bases between. Germline V gene sequence: CDR1 SGHTA, CDR2 FQGNSA. This specimen belongs to a study of beta chain features in type 1 diabetes. Findings and limits, study-wide: The naive, central memory and Treg TCRB repertoires of patients appeared to be more similar to one another than those of healthy donors. The study left unresolved whether HLA type influences TCRB rearrangement.

What was sequenced were expressed TCRB transcripts, since all of the isolated RNA had been reverse transcribed. Assay used: immunoSEQ multiplex PCR; TCRdb lists only in-frame clones, some missing. Seen here are 200,000 to 250,000 clones, about 11% observed once, and the top ten hold approximately 1.3%. The sequence was collected from a man aged 18 to 29 in good health. V usage is TRBV7-2 and J usage is TRBJ2-7; no reliable D call. The sample was central memory CD4+ T cells from blood. CDR3 sequence reads: CATRRSASYEQYF. The CDR3 DNA is TGTGCCACCCGGCGGTCGGCCTCCTACGAGCAGTACTTC.